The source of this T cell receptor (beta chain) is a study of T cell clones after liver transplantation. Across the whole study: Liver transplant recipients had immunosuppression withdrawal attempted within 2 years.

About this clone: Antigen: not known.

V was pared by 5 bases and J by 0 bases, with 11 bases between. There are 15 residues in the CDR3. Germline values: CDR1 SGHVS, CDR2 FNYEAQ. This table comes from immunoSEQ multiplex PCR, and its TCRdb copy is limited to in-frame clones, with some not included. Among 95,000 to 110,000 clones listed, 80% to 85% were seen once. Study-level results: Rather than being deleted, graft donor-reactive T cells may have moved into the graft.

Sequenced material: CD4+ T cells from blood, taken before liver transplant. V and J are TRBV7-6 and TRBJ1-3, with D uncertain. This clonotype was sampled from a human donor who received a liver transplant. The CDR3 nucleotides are TGTGCCAGCAGCCCTCCTGAGGGCTCTGGAAACACCATATATTTT. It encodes CASSPPEGSGNTIYF.